The clone carrying this T cell receptor beta chain occurred once. The antigen remains undetermined. This sample stems from a study of T cell responses to AZD1222 COVID-19 vaccine. The CDR3 runs 14 residues. Trimming took 7 bases from V and 2 from J; bases not matched to a gene: 6. Germline CDR1 is MRHNA and CDR2 is SNTAGT. Only in-frame clones appear in the TCRdb table, and some are missing; sequencing was by immunoSEQ multiplex PCR. The sample lists about 97,000 clones; 88% were seen once. General study results and limits: Spike regions recognized by vaccine-associated CD4 TCRs spanned the protein, led by 160-218 and 743-854.

The sample was peripheral blood, taken on day 0 of AZD1222 vaccination. The source is an adult in good health. The gene calls are TRBV6-4 and TRBJ1-2; 8 nucleotides line up with TRBD1. CDR3 protein: CASKQGVWNYGYTF. The CDR3 DNA sequence: TGTGCCAGCAAACAGGGGGTATGGAACTATGGCTACACCTTC.